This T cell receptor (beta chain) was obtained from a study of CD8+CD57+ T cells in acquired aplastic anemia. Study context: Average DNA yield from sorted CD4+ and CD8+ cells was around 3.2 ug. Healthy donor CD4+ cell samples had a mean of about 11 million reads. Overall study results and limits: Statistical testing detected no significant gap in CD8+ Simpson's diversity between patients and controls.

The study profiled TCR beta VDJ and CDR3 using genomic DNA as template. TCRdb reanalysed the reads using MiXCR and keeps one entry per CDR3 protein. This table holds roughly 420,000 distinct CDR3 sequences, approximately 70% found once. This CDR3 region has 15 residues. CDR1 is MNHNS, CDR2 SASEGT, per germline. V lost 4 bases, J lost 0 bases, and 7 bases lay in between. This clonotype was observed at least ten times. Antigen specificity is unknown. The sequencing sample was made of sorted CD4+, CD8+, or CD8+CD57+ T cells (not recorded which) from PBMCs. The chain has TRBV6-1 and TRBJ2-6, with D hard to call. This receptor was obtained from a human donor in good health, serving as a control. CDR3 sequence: CASSVEFSGANVLTF. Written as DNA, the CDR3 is TGTGCCAGCAGTGTCGAGTTCTCTGGGGCCAACGTCCTGACTTTC.